Following are 27 T cell receptor beta chains from one sample sequenced in a study of T-cell reconstitution after alpha-beta-depleted transplantation in children. As it was prepared, the TCRbeta library received unique molecular identifiers. TCRdb itself ran the PCR reads through MiXCR, one entry per CDR3 protein. This sample carries about 170,000 distinct CDR3 sequences, over 8.5% of them seen once, and the ten largest clones take approximately 13%. The sample here was PBMCs, taken before TCRalphabeta/CD19-depleted stem cell transplant. The receptor source for this set is a boy younger than 10 with acute myeloid leukemia, due to receive a stem cell transplant.

Ten or more counts support this clonotype. The chain carries TRBV5-1 and TRBJ1-2; 7 nucleotides line up with TRBD1. With V trimmed by 4 bases and J by 3 bases, 12 bases remained unmatched. The CDR3 length is 16 residues. Germline lookup yields CDR1 SGHRS and CDR2 YFSETQ. The CDR3 DNA reads TGCGCCAGCAGCGACGGGACAGCGGGTACCCACTATGGCTACACCTTC. Translation: CASSDGTAGTHYGYTF.

This clonotype occurred many times. The V gene is TRBV15, the J gene TRBJ2-3, with 9 positions matching TRBD2. The germline V gene has CDR1 LNHNV and CDR2 YYDKDF (reference sequence). This CDR3 region has 16 residues. Unmatched junction bases numbered 8, after V lost 5 bases and J lost 2 bases. The chain's CDR3 is CATSPGIAGDTDTQYF. The CDR3 bases are TGTGCCACCAGCCCCGGAATAGCGGGGGACACAGATACGCAGTATTTT.

This clonotype was detected ten times or more. This rearrangement joins TRBV3-1 to TRBJ1-2, with no clear D. CDR3 length: 12 residues. V was shortened by 2 bases and J by 7 bases, with 8 bases between the two germline ends. The germline gives CDR1 LGHDT, CDR2 YNNKEL (reference sequence). The CDR3 nucleotides are TGTGCCAGCAGCCAAAGGGAAGGTGGCTACACCTTC. Amino acid sequence: CASSQREGGYTF.

This clonotype came up many times. The V gene is TRBV5-1, the J gene TRBJ2-1; 8 bases are shared with TRBD2. With 0 bases clipped from V and 10 bases from J, the junction kept 15 bases outside the gene matches. This CDR3 region has 17 residues. Germline-derived CDR1 and CDR2 are SGHRS and YFSETQ. CDR3 sequence (DNA): TGCGCCAGCAGCTTGGAACGGCCGGGGGGGTATTTAGGGGAGCAGTTCTTC. Translating gives CASSLERPGGYLGEQFF.

This clonotype was counted ten times or more. The V and J genes are TRBV20-1 and TRBJ2-3; D uncertain. The ends were cut back, 0 bases at V and 0 bases at J, with 10 bases in the middle. This CDR3 comprises 15 residues. CDR1 is DFQATT and CDR2 is SNEGSKA in the germline V gene (reference sequence). CDR3 in DNA: TGCAGTGCTAGAGATCGACTCATTAGCACAGATACGCAGTATTTT. Translation: CSARDRLISTDTQYF.

As concerns this clonotype: One junction end does not reproduce the germline sequence, and a read error may be involved. This rearrangement joins TRBV12-3 or TRBV12-4 to TRBJ2-7; D might be TRBD2 (5 bases). This CDR3 is built from 12 residues. The CDR3 is CASSLALHGQYF. CDR3 coding DNA: TGTGCCAGCAGTCTAGCTCTTCACGGGCAGTACTTC.

This clonotype has a handful of counts. The chain is built from TRBV20-1 and TRBJ2-4; 12 nucleotides agree with TRBD2. The junction had 7 bases not matched to a gene; V was cut back by 6 bases and J by 10 bases. The germline CDR1 and CDR2 sequences are DFQATT and SNEGSKA (reference sequence). The CDR3 has 13 residues. CDR3 nucleotides: TGCAGTGCGGTCAGACTAGCGGGGGATATTCAGTACTTC. Protein: CSAVRLAGDIQYF.

This clonotype was counted ten times or more. This rearrangement joins TRBV3-1 to TRBJ1-2, with a tentative D call TRBD1 (6 bases). CDR3 length: 14 residues. Germline CDR1 is LGHDT and CDR2 is YNNKEL (reference sequence). The ends were cut back, 0 bases at V and 8 bases at J, with 13 bases in the middle. The CDR3 nucleotides read TGTGCCAGCAGCCAAGATACGACAGGTCAAGGCTACACCTTC. Its translation is CASSQDTTGQGYTF.

This rearrangement joins TRBV7-2 to TRBJ2-1; TRBD1 agrees at 7 bases. CDR3 length equals 11 residues. The junction had 3 bases not matched to a gene; V was cut back by 3 bases and J by 13 bases. The germline V gene has CDR1 SGHTA and CDR2 FQGNSA. CDR3 coding DNA: TGTGCCAGCAGCTTGGGACAGTCTCAGTTCTTC. Its translation is CASSLGQSQFF.

This clonotype appeared many times. The chain is built from TRBV27 and TRBJ2-3; 7 nucleotides align to TRBD1. With V trimmed by 2 bases and J by 0 bases, 2 bases remained unmatched. This CDR3 has 15 residues. Germline CDR1 is MNHEY and CDR2 is SMNVEV (reference sequence). The CDR3 DNA sequence: TGTGCCAGCAGTTTAAGGGGACAGAGCACAGATACGCAGTATTTT. It encodes CASSLRGQSTDTQYF.

This clonotype occurred many times. V gene TRBV5-1 combines with J gene TRBJ2-1; TRBD2 agrees at 15 bases. Germline CDR1 is SGHRS and CDR2 is YFSETQ. The CDR3 is 18 residues long. The V and J ends lost 0 bases and 6 bases, in that order; junction bases with no gene match: 7. CDR3 DNA sequence: TGCGCCAGCAGCTTGGTCGGACTAGCGGGAGGGCCGGGCAATGAGCAGTTCTTC. This codes for CASSLVGLAGGPGNEQFF.

This clonotype was picked up many times. The chain employs TRBV11-2 and TRBJ2-3; 12 bases align to TRBD2. V dropped 0 bases and J dropped 1; count of bases not matched to a gene: 14. Germline CDR1 SGHAT, CDR2 FQNNGV. This CDR3 region has 21 residues. The CDR3 region is CASSLDSWLAGGPWGTDTQYF. The CDR3 DNA sequence: TGTGCCAGCAGCTTAGACTCGTGGCTAGCGGGAGGGCCGTGGGGCACAGATACGCAGTATTTT.

This clonotype was observed at least ten times. CDR3 amino acids: CASSPPGTTKNIQYF. The DNA for the CDR3 is TGTGCCAGCAGCCCCCCGGGCACCACCAAAAACATTCAGTACTTC. The rearrangement joins TRBV5-8 to TRBJ2-4; D remains ambiguous. Germline V gene lookup returns CDR1 SGHTS and CDR2 YDEGEE. This CDR3 is built from 15 residues. V lost 4 bases, J lost 2 bases, and 13 bases lay in between.

This clonotype was detected ten times or more. This chain uses TRBV12-3 or TRBV12-4 with TRBJ1-2; no firm D call. The CDR3 loop spans 13 amino acids. V was clipped by 3 bases and J by 3 bases, with 8 bases between them. For the CDR3, the DNA is TGTGCCAGCAGTTTGCACTCATACTATGGCTACACCTTC. The encoded protein is CASSLHSYYGYTF.

This clonotype showed up just a few times. This chain links TRBV20-1 with TRBJ2-3; TRBD2 matches at 7 bases. Germline CDR1 reads DFQATT; CDR2 reads SNEGSKA (reference sequence). V shed 2 bases and J 4 bases; nucleotides not matched to a gene: 6. The CDR3 is made up of 14 amino acids. CDR3 nucleotides: TGCAGTGCTAGAACGATGGGGAGGGCAGATACGCAGTATTTT. Protein: CSARTMGRADTQYF.

This clonotype was detected ten times or more. V gene TRBV9 combines with J gene TRBJ1-2; the D is unclear. The length of the CDR3 is 15 residues. Germline CDR1 reads SGDLS; CDR2 reads YYNGEE. The V and J ends lost 3 bases and 3 bases respectively, with 15 bases between them. The CDR3 DNA follows: TGTGCCAGCAGCGCCATCAGCACTCTGGACTATGGCTACACCTTC. Translating it yields CASSAISTLDYGYTF. Full variable domain (remainder filled in from reference TRBV9 and TRBJ1-2): DSGVTQTPKHLITATGQRVTLRCSPRSGDLSVYWYQQSLDQGLQFLIQYYNGEERAKGNILERFSAQQFPDLHSELNLSSLELGDSALYFCASSAISTLDYGYTFGSGTRLTVV.

This clonotype was picked up many times. The V gene is TRBV20-1, the J gene TRBJ1-1; TRBD1 is a possible D gene (6 bases). The CDR3 is 12 residues long. The germline V and J ends were trimmed by 3 bases and 3 bases, with 8 bases remaining between them. Germline loops: CDR1 DFQATT, CDR2 SNEGSKA (reference sequence). The DNA for the CDR3 is TGCAGTGCTAGGAGGGGGGACACTGAAGCTTTCTTT. Its translation: CSARRGDTEAFF.

This clonotype was counted ten times or more. The chain uses TRBV10-2 and TRBJ2-5, with D possibly matching TRBD2 (5 bases). The CDR3 covers 15 residues. Germline-derived CDR1 and CDR2 are WSHSY and SAAADI. Trimming took 5 bases from V and 4 from J, leaving 17 bases between them. CDR3 loop: CASSPAGSRVETQYF. The DNA of the CDR3 is TGCGCCAGCAGTCCGGCTGGGTCGCGGGTAGAGACCCAGTACTTC.

For this clonotype: A much larger clone lies a single base off, so this may be a read error. The chain employs TRBV7-2 and TRBJ2-3, with no clear D. The CDR3 runs to 14 residues. Germline V gene sequence: CDR1 SGHTA, CDR2 FQGNSA. CDR3 nucleotide sequence: TGTGCCAGCAGCTCCCCGGCCTCTAGGGATACGCCGTATTTT. Translated, it gives CASSSPASRDTPYF. The whole variable domain, filled in from reference TRBV7-2 and TRBJ2-3, reads GAGVSQSPSNKVTEKGKDVELRCDPISGHTALYWYRQSLGQGLEFLIYFQGNSAPDKSGLPSDRFSAERTGGSVSTLTIQRTQQEDSAVYLCASSSPASRDTPYFGPGTRLTVL.

This clonotype was counted many times. V and J are TRBV4-1 and TRBJ2-7, with 9 bases identical to TRBD2. This CDR3 has 19 residues. V shed 1 base, J shed 0 bases, and the junction held 13 bases outside the gene matches. In germline, CDR1 is MGHRA, CDR2 YSYEKL. The CDR3 protein is CASSQGGLSGGQSSYEQYV. The CDR3 nucleotides read TGCGCCAGCAGCCAAGGGGGACTTAGCGGGGGCCAAAGCTCCTACGAGCAGTACGTC.

This clonotype was seen ten or more times. This rearrangement joins TRBV6-1 to TRBJ2-1; D perhaps matches TRBD1 (6 bases). CDR1 and CDR2 from the germline V gene are MNHNS and SASEGT. Deletions cut 10 bases from V and 4 bases from J, with 14 bases between. The CDR3 is 13 amino acids. CDR3 in amino acids: CATTGHKYNEQFF. For the CDR3, the DNA is TGTGCCACCACAGGGCATAAGTACAATGAGCAGTTCTTC.

This clonotype has at least ten counts. The chain carries TRBV12-3 or TRBV12-4 and TRBJ1-1, with D perhaps matching TRBD1 (5 bases). With 7 bases removed from V and 6 bases from J, the gap between germline ends came to 24 bases. The CDR3 has 16 amino acids. CDR3 sequence: CASTLGGPGLGAEAFF. In DNA, the CDR3 is TGTGCCAGCACCTTAGGAGGACCGGGGCTCGGGGCTGAAGCTTTCTTT.

This clonotype was picked up many times. The CDR3 here is CASSTYRAYEQYF. The CDR3 nucleotides read TGTGCCAGCAGCACCTACAGGGCGTACGAGCAGTACTTC. The rearrangement links TRBV13 to TRBJ2-7; D may be TRBD1 (6 bases). The CDR3 runs 13 residues. Germline V lookup: CDR1 PRHDT, CDR2 FYEKMQ (reference sequence). Trimming cost V 5 bases and J 4 bases, with 12 bases left between them.

This clonotype came up many times. V is TRBV29-1 and J is TRBJ2-7, with a weak D call TRBD2 (6 bases). The CDR3 contains 13 residues. Germline V lookup: CDR1 SQVTM, CDR2 ANQGSEA. Trimming removed 1 base from V and 3 bases from J, with 10 bases in between. The CDR3: CSVEVETSYEQYF. The CDR3 bases are TGCAGCGTTGAAGTGGAGACTAGCTACGAGCAGTACTTC.

This clonotype was counted at least ten times. CDR3 sequence (DNA): TGCGCCAGCAGCTGGAACACAGGGCTCCCTAACTATGGCTACACCTTC. Protein: CASSWNTGLPNYGYTF. The rearrangement uses TRBV5-1 and TRBJ1-2, with D perhaps matching TRBD1 (6 bases). CDR1 and CDR2 (germline): SGHRS, YFSETQ. The germline V and J ends were trimmed by 3 bases and 0 bases, with 15 bases remaining between them. This CDR3 has 16 amino acids.

This clonotype was picked up many times. The chain couples TRBV20-1 to TRBJ2-2; 8 positions agree with TRBD2. This CDR3 comprises 19 residues. Germline CDR1 DFQATT, CDR2 SNEGSKA (reference sequence). V lost 0 bases to trimming and J lost 4 bases; unmatched junction nucleotides: 16. The CDR3 bases are TGCAGTGCTAGAGATCGGCGAACTAGCGGAGGGATTACCACCGGGGAGCTGTTTTTT. Protein product: CSARDRRTSGGITTGELFF.

The sample holds many counts of this clonotype. This chain joins TRBV5-1 and TRBJ2-1, with D perhaps TRBD1 (6 bases). Trimming removed 0 bases from V and 8 bases from J, with 9 bases in between. The CDR3 has 13 residues. Germline V CDR1 and CDR2: SGHRS, YFSETQ. CDR3 sequence reads: CASSLVSGDEQFF. The CDR3 coding sequence is TGCGCCAGCAGCTTGGTATCAGGGGATGAGCAGTTCTTC.